One and the same sample provided the 29 T cell receptor beta chains below, sequenced in a study of OX40 agonist ivuxolimab in advanced cancers. The protocol was immunoSEQ multiplex PCR, while the TCRdb copy is restricted to in-frame clones and leaves out a portion. The sample lists 40,000 to 55,000 clones, roughly 92% occurring once. Sample: CD4+ or CD8+ T cells sorted from blood, taken in a trial of the OX40 agonist ivuxolimab. The receptors originated from an adult with an advanced solid tumor such as melanoma, head and neck, liver or kidney cancer.

CDR3 DNA sequence: TGCGCCAGCAGCTTGGCCTTGGCTCGCGAGCAGTACTTC. Amino acid sequence: CASSLALAREQYF. The rearrangement uses TRBV5-1 and TRBJ2-7; D call uncertain. The CDR3 covers 13 residues. CDR1 is SGHRS and CDR2 is YFSETQ in the germline V gene. V lost 0 bases and J 6 bases, leaving 10 bases between the germline ends. Looking up the rest from reference TRBV5-1 and TRBJ2-7 gives the full variable domain: KAGVTQTPRYLIKTRGQQVTLSCSPISGHRSVSWYQQTPGQGLQFLFEYFSETQRNKGNFPGRFSGRQFSNSRSEMNVSTLELGDSALYLCASSLALAREQYFGPGTRLTVT.

The gene calls are TRBV29-1 and TRBJ2-5, with a possible D match to TRBD2 (6 bases). Trimming shortened V by 3 bases and J by 5 bases, and 13 bases separated the two germline ends. The CDR3 covers 13 residues. In germline, CDR1 is SQVTM, CDR2 ANQGSEA. CDR3 amino acids: CSVEGLAVETQYF. CDR3 nucleotides: TGCAGCGTTGAGGGACTGGCTGTCGAGACCCAGTACTTC.

This chain links TRBV9 with TRBJ1-3, with D possibly being TRBD1 (6 bases). The ends were cut back, 4 bases at V and 2 bases at J, with 10 bases in the middle. The CDR3 consists of 14 residues. CDR1 SGDLS and CDR2 YYNGEE come from the germline V gene. Here the CDR3 reads CASSTGTAGNTIYF. In DNA form, the CDR3 reads TGTGCCAGCAGCACAGGGACTGCTGGAAACACCATATATTTT.

This chain connects TRBV7-3 to TRBJ1-1; no firm D call. The CDR3 is 14 amino acids. Germline CDR1 and CDR2: SGHTA and FQGTGA. Trimming took off 5 bases at V and 1 base at J, with 11 bases between the two ends. The CDR3 here is CASSEFSGNTEAFF. CDR3 coding DNA: TGTGCCAGCAGCGAATTCTCCGGGAACACTGAAGCTTTCTTT.

The rearrangement joins TRBV6-6 to TRBJ2-7; D is undetermined. The V gene's germline CDR1 is MNHNY and CDR2 SVGAGI (reference sequence). CDR3 length equals 15 residues. Trimming removed 4 bases from V and 4 bases from J, with 17 bases in between. CDR3 in DNA: TGTGCCAGCAGTTCAAGTCCATCTAATGTATACGAGCAGTACTTC. Translated, it gives CASSSSPSNVYEQYF.

J is TRBJ1-1 and V is TRBV2; D may be TRBD1 (6 bases). This CDR3 has 14 residues. Per the germline V gene, CDR1 is SNHLY and CDR2 is FYNNEI. The V and J ends lost 10 bases and 0 bases respectively, with 15 bases between them. The CDR3 region is CANSGVSMNTEAFF. The DNA for the CDR3 is TGTGCCAACTCAGGGGTCTCGATGAACACTGAAGCTTTCTTT.

The chain is built from TRBV20-1 and TRBJ2-5; D uncertain. Trimming removed 5 bases at V and 4 bases at J, with 5 bases between. Germline lookup yields CDR1 DFQATT and CDR2 SNEGSKA (reference sequence). This CDR3 spans 10 amino acids. The CDR3 loop is CSAQTETQYF. As DNA, the CDR3 is TGCAGTGCTCAGACAGAGACCCAGTACTTC.

The genes are TRBV28 and TRBJ2-2; 8 bases are shared with TRBD1. The CDR3 has 14 amino acids. V gave up 5 bases and J gave up 5 bases; unmatched junction bases: 4. Germline V gives CDR1 MDHEN, CDR2 SYDVKM. The CDR3 here is CASSADRETGELFF. The CDR3 nucleotides read TGTGCCAGCAGTGCGGACAGGGAAACCGGGGAGCTGTTTTTT.

V and J are TRBV11-2 and TRBJ1-1; weak D call: TRBD1 (5 bases). The ends were cut back, 9 bases at V and 4 bases at J, with 15 bases in the middle. The CDR3 has 13 residues. Germline V gene sequence: CDR1 SGHAT, CDR2 FQNNGV. For the CDR3, the DNA is TGTGCCAGTCCCTCTGACGGGGGCACTGAAGCTTTCTTT. It specifies CASPSDGGTEAFF.

The genes are TRBV7-9 and TRBJ2-6; 9 bases line up with TRBD2. V trimming: 7 bases; J trimming: 1 base; junction bases outside the gene matches: 5. Germline CDR1 and CDR2: SEHNR and FQNEAQ (reference sequence). CDR3 length equals 16 residues. The CDR3 DNA reads as TGTGCCAGCAAAGCGGGAGGCGGGTCTGGGGCCAACGTCCTGACTTTC. Translating gives CASKAGGGSGANVLTF.

This chain uses TRBV7-2 with TRBJ2-7, with D perhaps matching TRBD1 (6 bases). Per germline, CDR1 SGHTA and CDR2 FQGNSA. CDR3 size: 14 residues. Trimming removed 8 bases at V and 3 bases at J, with 17 bases between. CDR3 loop: CASSVYQGGYEQYF. The DNA for the CDR3 is TGTGCCAGCTCAGTCTACCAAGGGGGCTACGAGCAGTACTTC.

CDR3 coding DNA: TGTGCCAGCTCACTGGGGGTAGCGGGGGTCTACGAGCAGTACTTC. It specifies CASSLGVAGVYEQYF. This rearrangement joins TRBV18 to TRBJ2-7, with 9 bases matching TRBD2. Germline CDR1 KGHSH, CDR2 LQKENI. Trimming took 4 bases from V and 3 from J; bases not matched to a gene: 7. The CDR3 consists of 15 residues. The full variable domain, completed using reference TRBV18 and TRBJ2-7, is NAGVMQNPRHLVRRRGQEARLRCSPMKGHSHVYWYRQLPEEGLKFMVYLQKENIIDESGMPKERFSAEFPKEGPSILRIQQVVRGDSAAYFCASSLGVAGVYEQYFGPGTRLTVT.

V and J are TRBV5-4 and TRBJ2-7; TRBD1 aligns across 10 bases. Germline V gives CDR1 SGHNT, CDR2 YYREEE (reference sequence). This CDR3 is built from 15 residues. Trimming at V came to 4 bases and at J to 0 bases, leaving 4 bases not matched to a gene. This CDR3 is CASSRTGGSSYEQYF. The CDR3 DNA sequence: TGTGCCAGCAGCCGGACAGGGGGAAGCTCCTACGAGCAGTACTTC.

This clone is a singleton in its sample. This chain uses TRBV4-1 with TRBJ2-7, with a possible D match to TRBD1 (5 bases). CDR3 length: 14 amino acids. In germline, CDR1 is MGHRA, CDR2 YSYEKL. The V end lost 0 bases, the J end lost 1 base, and 7 bases lay between the germline ends. The CDR3 sequence: CASSQDDSSYEQYF. CDR3 bases: TGCGCCAGCAGCCAAGATGACAGTTCCTACGAGCAGTACTTC.

The chain links TRBV25-1 to TRBJ2-7; 7 positions match TRBD1. V shed 3 bases and J 3 bases; nucleotides not matched to a gene: 8. The CDR3 is 15 amino acids. Per germline, CDR1 MGHDK and CDR2 SYGVNS. The CDR3 reads CASSDYTGALYEQYF. CDR3 nucleotides: TGTGCCAGCAGTGACTACACAGGGGCGCTCTACGAGCAGTACTTC.

This chain joins TRBV6-6 and TRBJ2-7; 9 nucleotides match TRBD2. This CDR3 spans 14 amino acids. V lost 4 bases, J lost 2 bases, and 3 bases stayed unmatched. Germline loops: CDR1 MNHNY, CDR2 SVGAGI (reference sequence). The CDR3 bases are TGTGCCAGCAGTTCCCTAGCGGGAACCTACGAGCAGTACTTC. This translates into CASSSLAGTYEQYF.

The chain carries TRBV6-5 and TRBJ1-2; no clear D. Per the germline V gene, CDR1 is MNHEY and CDR2 is SVGAGI. The V end was cut by 0 bases, the J end by 2 bases, with 4 bases between. The length of the CDR3 is 13 residues. The CDR3 loop is CASSYSENYGYTF. In DNA, the CDR3 is TGTGCCAGCAGTTACTCAGAAAACTATGGCTACACCTTC.

V gene TRBV2 combines with J gene TRBJ1-2; 12 bases agree with TRBD1. The CDR3 contains 14 residues. V was pared by 4 bases and J by 12 bases, with 9 bases of the junction left unmatched. Germline values: CDR1 SNHLY, CDR2 FYNNEI. The CDR3 DNA reads TGTGCCAGCAGTGGACCGGGACAGGGGGCGTCGGACACCTTC. Protein product: CASSGPGQGASDTF.

The chain uses TRBV27 and TRBJ2-1; the D is unclear. Germline V gene data show CDR1 as MNHEY and CDR2 as SMNVEV (reference sequence). Trimming shortened V by 0 bases and J by 4 bases, and 7 bases separated the two germline ends. The CDR3 spans 14 residues. As DNA, the CDR3 is TGTGCCAGCAGTTTATCCCGGCGGTACAATGAGCAGTTCTTC. It yields the protein CASSLSRRYNEQFF.

This clone has just one count. This chain uses TRBV6-5 with TRBJ1-4; D remains ambiguous. The CDR3 runs to 14 residues. Germline CDR1 and CDR2: MNHEY and SVGAGI. Deletions cut 6 bases from V and 4 bases from J, with 12 bases between. The CDR3 DNA follows: TGTGCCAGCAGCTACACGGGGATTAATGAAAAACTGTTTTTT. Amino acid sequence: CASSYTGINEKLFF.

The rearrangement uses TRBV29-1 and TRBJ2-2; D perhaps matches TRBD1 (6 bases). Germline V gene sequence: CDR1 SQVTM, CDR2 ANQGSEA. Trimming cost V 3 bases and J 2 bases, with 10 bases left between them. The CDR3 length is 14 residues. The chain's CDR3 is CSVDPGQNTGELFF. DNA of the CDR3: TGCAGCGTTGACCCGGGACAAAACACCGGGGAGCTGTTTTTT.

The chain couples TRBV6-6 to TRBJ2-1, with D perhaps TRBD2 (6 bases). The V and J ends lost 5 bases and 2 bases respectively, with 13 bases between them. Germline V lookup: CDR1 MNHNY, CDR2 SVGAGI (reference sequence). The CDR3 extends over 15 amino acids. The CDR3 DNA is TGTGCCAGCAGTCCTGCTGCTAGCGCCTACAATGAGCAGTTCTTC. Its translation is CASSPAASAYNEQFF.

The chain is built from TRBV9 and TRBJ1-1, with a possible D match to TRBD1 (6 bases). The CDR3 runs to 14 residues. The V gene lost 3 bases and the J gene lost 6 bases, with 15 bases spanning the gap. CDR1 and CDR2 from the germline V gene are SGDLS and YYNGEE. The CDR3 spells CASSGSNRASEAFF. The DNA of the CDR3 is TGTGCCAGCAGCGGATCAAACAGGGCGTCTGAAGCTTTCTTT.

The genes are TRBV30 and TRBJ2-2; D perhaps matches TRBD2 (6 bases). V was clipped by 3 bases and J by 1 base, with 9 bases between them. Germline CDR1 is GTSNPN and CDR2 is SVGIG (reference sequence). The CDR3 contains 14 residues. The CDR3: CAWREGLNTGELFF. The CDR3 region has the DNA TGTGCCTGGAGGGAGGGACTGAACACCGGGGAGCTGTTTTTT.

In this sample, this clone turned up once. This chain connects TRBV7-8 to TRBJ2-5; 8 nucleotides match TRBD2. The CDR3 covers 16 residues. Trimming at V came to 5 bases and at J to 4 bases, leaving 12 bases not matched to a gene. CDR1 SGHVS and CDR2 FQNEAQ come from the germline V gene. The CDR3: CASSPGTRGIPETQYF. DNA of the CDR3: TGTGCCAGCAGCCCAGGGACTAGGGGGATTCCAGAGACCCAGTACTTC. Based on the CDR3 plus reference TRBV7-8 and TRBJ2-5, the full variable domain is GAGVSQSPRYKVAKRGQDVALRCDPISGHVSLFWYQQALGQGPEFLTYFQNEAQLDKSGLPSDRFFAERPEGSVSTLKIQRTQQEDSAVYLCASSPGTRGIPETQYFGPGTRLLVL.

The V call is TRBV19, the J call TRBJ2-3, with D maybe TRBD2 (6 bases). The CDR3 consists of 12 residues. Deletions cut 10 bases from V and 4 bases from J, with 12 bases between. CDR1 and CDR2 from the germline V gene are LNHDA and SQIVND (reference sequence). CDR3 protein: CATRDGADTQYF. The CDR3 nucleotides read TGTGCCACGCGGGATGGCGCAGATACGCAGTATTTT.

V gene TRBV27 combines with J gene TRBJ1-1; D perhaps matches TRBD1 (6 bases). CDR3 length equals 15 residues. V lost 9 bases to trimming and J lost 4 bases, with 21 bases between them. Germline lookup yields CDR1 MNHEY and CDR2 SMNVEV (reference sequence). CDR3 loop: CASQIVGGGVTEAFF. The CDR3 coding sequence is TGTGCCAGTCAAATCGTAGGGGGAGGTGTCACTGAAGCTTTCTTT.

The CDR3 bases are TGTGCCAGCAGTTCCCGGACCTTTGGGAACACTGAAGCTTTCTTT. Amino acids: CASSSRTFGNTEAFF. The chain joins TRBV6-5 to TRBJ1-1; D uncertain. With 4 bases removed from V and 1 base from J, the gap between germline ends came to 13 bases. The germline CDR1 and CDR2 sequences are MNHEY and SVGAGI. The CDR3 has 15 amino acids.

CDR3 sequence reads: CASSLGVSSYNEQFF. DNA of the CDR3: TGTGCCAGCAGCCTCGGGGTGAGCTCCTACAATGAGCAGTTCTTC. The chain has TRBV14 and TRBJ2-1, with D perhaps TRBD2 (5 bases). V was cut by 4 bases and J by 0 bases, with 10 bases left in between. Germline V CDR1 and CDR2: SGHDN, FVKESK. The CDR3 has 15 amino acids.